This entry lists 26 T cell receptor beta chains sequenced from one sample in a study of beta chain features in type 1 diabetes. As every portion of the isolated RNA was reverse transcribed, the sequencing read expressed TCRB transcripts. Clones were read by immunoSEQ multiplex PCR, and TCRdb kept only the in-frame ones, dropping some. This sample has approximately 600,000 clones, with 9.5% to 15% found just once. These receptors have no identified antigens. Notes on the study in general: Within each of all four CD4+ subsets, Type 1 diabetes patients had TCRB CDR3s that were moderately but significantly shorter.

Sequencing was done on a sample of naive CD4+ T cells from blood. These receptors were obtained from a man aged 25-40 years with type 1 diabetes.

The chain links TRBV5-4 to TRBJ1-2; 10 bases agree with TRBD1. The germline V gene encodes CDR1 SGHNT and CDR2 YYREEE (reference sequence). Trimming took 1 base from V and 8 from J; bases not matched to a gene: 8. This CDR3 is 15 amino acids long. The CDR3 here is CASSLRGQGWGGYTF. The DNA for the CDR3 is TGTGCCAGCAGCTTGAGGGGACAGGGGTGGGGAGGCTACACCTTC.

This clone was detected once. The genes are TRBV7-2 and TRBJ2-2, with 7 positions matching TRBD1. CDR1 is SGHTA and CDR2 is FQGNSA in the germline V gene. Unmatched junction bases numbered 10, after V lost 5 bases and J lost 7 bases. The CDR3 covers 15 residues. CDR3 coding DNA: TGTGCCAGCAGCCGGAGACAGGGTGGTGGCGGGGAGCTGTTTTTT. Protein product: CASSRRQGGGGELFF.

Details on this clone: This sample also contains other DNA sequences that code for the same CDR3. The V and J genes are TRBV7-2 and TRBJ2-6; D unresolved. V lost 2 bases, J lost 0 bases, and 2 bases lay in between. This CDR3 has 14 residues. Per germline, CDR1 SGHTA and CDR2 FQGNSA. CDR3 in DNA: TGTGCCAGCAGCTTATACTCTGGGGCCAACGTCCTGACTTTC. Translated: CASSLYSGANVLTF.

This clone turned up a few times. The chain uses TRBV5-1 and TRBJ2-1; no clear D. The CDR3 is 16 residues long. Germline V gene lookup returns CDR1 SGHRS and CDR2 YFSETQ. The V gene lost 3 bases and the J gene lost 1 base, with 14 bases spanning the gap. The CDR3 loop is CASSSTPAGSYNEQFF. The DNA of the CDR3 is TGCGCCAGCAGCTCCACCCCGGCAGGTTCCTACAATGAGCAGTTCTTC. Filled out from reference TRBV5-1 and TRBJ2-1, the complete variable domain reads KAGVTQTPRYLIKTRGQQVTLSCSPISGHRSVSWYQQTPGQGLQFLFEYFSETQRNKGNFPGRFSGRQFSNSRSEMNVSTLELGDSALYLCASSSTPAGSYNEQFFGPGTRLTVL.

V usage is TRBV7-2 and J usage is TRBJ1-2; D possibly corresponds to TRBD1 (5 bases). The CDR3 extends over 14 amino acids. Per the germline V gene, CDR1 is SGHTA and CDR2 is FQGNSA. V was cut by 5 bases and J by 4 bases, with 14 bases left in between. CDR3 nucleotide sequence: TGTGCCAGCAGCCGTGCCGAGGGGATCTATGGCTACACCTTC. Encoded protein: CASSRAEGIYGYTF.

The gene calls are TRBV10-3 and TRBJ1-2; TRBD1 matches 7 bases. The CDR3 has 15 amino acids. After removal of 6 bases from V and 1 base from J, the junction contained 8 bases not matched to a gene. The germline CDR1 and CDR2 sequences are ENHRY and SYGVKD. The CDR3 reads CAISLPGQSNYGYTF. The DNA for the CDR3 is TGTGCCATCAGCTTGCCGGGACAGAGTAACTATGGCTACACCTTC.

The chain combines TRBV13 with TRBJ1-6; D not certain. Germline V gene sequence: CDR1 PRHDT, CDR2 FYEKMQ (reference sequence). This CDR3 is built from 16 residues. V was shortened by 0 bases and J by 7 bases, with 13 bases between the two germline ends. The CDR3 region is CASSLGAGKWNSPLHF. CDR3 DNA: TGTGCCAGCAGCTTAGGCGCGGGAAAATGGAATTCACCCCTCCACTTT.

There are a few counts of this clone. The CDR3 spells CASSRGHGSYEQYF. The DNA for the CDR3 is TGCGCCAGCAGCCGGGGACACGGATCCTACGAGCAGTACTTC. The chain couples TRBV4-3 to TRBJ2-7; D possibly corresponds to TRBD1 (6 bases). Germline V gives CDR1 LGHNA, CDR2 YSLEER. With 4 bases removed from V and 1 base from J, the gap between germline ends came to 11 bases. The CDR3 runs to 14 residues.

The gene calls are TRBV9 and TRBJ2-5, with a possible D match to TRBD1 (5 bases). This CDR3 region has 16 residues. Germline V lookup: CDR1 SGDLS, CDR2 YYNGEE. The V end was cut by 1 base, the J end by 0 bases, with 13 bases between. This CDR3 reads CASSVSGGANQETQYF. The CDR3 nucleotides are TGTGCCAGCAGCGTAAGTGGTGGGGCGAACCAAGAGACCCAGTACTTC. Using reference TRBV9 and TRBJ2-5 for the parts outside the CDR3, the full variable domain is DSGVTQTPKHLITATGQRVTLRCSPRSGDLSVYWYQQSLDQGLQFLIQYYNGEERAKGNILERFSAQQFPDLHSELNLSSLELGDSALYFCASSVSGGANQETQYFGPGTRLLVL.

This CDR3 is CASSYQRGARETQYF. The CDR3 nucleotides are TGTGCCAGCAGTTACCAGCGGGGGGCCCGGGAGACCCAGTACTTC. V gene TRBV27 combines with J gene TRBJ2-5; TRBD2 agrees at 9 bases. J gave up 5 bases and V 4 bases, and 8 bases lay outside the gene matches. CDR3 length equals 15 residues. Germline assignment: CDR1 MNHEY and CDR2 SMNVEV (reference sequence).

This clone has more than one count but fewer than ten. This rearrangement joins TRBV7-3 to TRBJ2-5; 7 nucleotides align to TRBD1. The CDR3 runs to 14 residues. The trim removed 5 bases at V and 5 bases at J, leaving 8 bases unmatched. Germline CDR1 is SGHTA and CDR2 is FQGTGA. This CDR3 is CASSRQGIGETQYF. CDR3 bases: TGTGCCAGCAGCCGACAGGGAATTGGGGAGACCCAGTACTTC.

This clone has just a few counts. The genes are TRBV7-2 and TRBJ1-1, with a tentative D call TRBD1 (5 bases). CDR3 length: 15 residues. V lost 1 base, J lost 4 bases, and 13 bases lay in between. Germline V gene sequence: CDR1 SGHTA, CDR2 FQGNSA. The CDR3 coding sequence is TGTGCCAGCAGCTTAGGATTTGATGGGGGCACTGAAGCTTTCTTT. Protein product: CASSLGFDGGTEAFF.

The chain combines TRBV14 with TRBJ1-2, with D possibly TRBD1 on 5 matching bases. The CDR3 covers 15 residues. V shed 0 bases and J shed 4 bases, with 12 bases lying between them. The germline CDR1 and CDR2 sequences are SGHDN and FVKESK. Here the CDR3 reads CASSQDYRNSYGYTF. The CDR3 DNA reads as TGTGCCAGCAGCCAAGATTACAGGAACTCCTATGGCTACACCTTC.

Details on this clone: A single base separates this from a much larger clone, so it may be a read error. CDR3 region: CASSLGDQETQYF. CDR3 nucleotide sequence: TGTGCCAGCAGCTTAGGGGATCAAGAGACCCAGTACTTC. The J gene is TRBJ2-5, the V gene TRBV7-8; D is uncertain. The V gene lost 1 base and the J gene lost 2 bases, with 5 bases spanning the gap. There are 13 residues in the CDR3. CDR1 and CDR2 from the germline V gene are SGHVS and FQNEAQ.

This clone was seen a few times. The chain employs TRBV30 and TRBJ1-2, with 7 bases matching TRBD1. Losses at the gene ends were 2 bases for V and 5 bases for J; bases not matched to a gene: 8. Germline values: CDR1 GTSNPN, CDR2 SVGIG (reference sequence). CDR3 length: 14 amino acids. The CDR3 here is CAWSLTGFGYGYTF. The CDR3 DNA reads TGTGCCTGGAGTCTGACAGGGTTCGGGTATGGCTACACCTTC.

The chain joins TRBV7-2 to TRBJ2-3; D unresolved. The CDR3 is 15 amino acids. Deletions cut 1 base from V and 8 bases from J, with 16 bases between. Germline lookup yields CDR1 SGHTA and CDR2 FQGNSA. The CDR3 protein is CASSLGEARPGTQYF. As DNA, the CDR3 is TGTGCCAGCAGCTTAGGCGAGGCGCGCCCGGGTACGCAGTATTTT. Using reference TRBV7-2 and TRBJ2-3 for the parts outside the CDR3, the full variable domain is GAGVSQSPSNKVTEKGKDVELRCDPISGHTALYWYRQSLGQGLEFLIYFQGNSAPDKSGLPSDRFSAERTGGSVSTLTIQRTQQEDSAVYLCASSLGEARPGTQYFGPGTRLTVL.

There are a few counts of this clone. V and J are TRBV27 and TRBJ2-1; TRBD2 aligns across 11 bases. This CDR3 has 14 amino acids. CDR1 and CDR2 (germline): MNHEY, SMNVEV (reference sequence). Losses at the gene ends were 6 bases for V and 10 bases for J; bases not matched to a gene: 8. This CDR3 reads CASSPSGGRREQFF. The DNA of the CDR3 is TGTGCCAGCAGCCCTAGCGGGGGGCGGCGGGAGCAGTTCTTC.

This clone was counted only a few times. The chain is built from TRBV7-2 and TRBJ2-7; a weak D match, TRBD2 (6 bases). V was trimmed by 6 bases and J by 3 bases, leaving 12 bases between them. In germline, CDR1 is SGHTA, CDR2 FQGNSA. The CDR3 loop spans 13 amino acids. CDR3 residues: CASRRGELYEQYF. In DNA, the CDR3 is TGTGCCAGCAGGCGGGGAGAACTCTACGAGCAGTACTTC.

With regard to this clone: Other DNA sequences in this specimen translate into the identical CDR3. This chain links TRBV18 with TRBJ2-2; D unresolved. Between the trimmed V and J ends, which lost 0 bases and 4 bases, there was a span of 3 bases. The CDR3 runs 13 residues. Germline V gives CDR1 KGHSH, CDR2 LQKENI. The CDR3 loop reads CASSPPGTGELFF. CDR3 bases: TGTGCCAGCTCACCACCGGGCACCGGGGAGCTGTTTTTT.

The genes are TRBV23-1 and TRBJ1-5; D might be TRBD1 (6 bases). TRBV23-1 is reported as an ORF; its role is uncertain. There are 15 residues in the CDR3. Deletions cut 4 bases from V and 1 base from J, with 11 bases between. The CDR3 DNA is TGCGCCAGCAGTCGGGGGGGCGGGAGCAATCAGCCCCAGCATTTT. This codes for CASSRGGGSNQPQHF.

The table lists this clone with a few counts. The chain couples TRBV2 to TRBJ1-2, with TRBD1 as a possible D gene (5 bases). The CDR3 runs 13 residues. Trimming cost V 8 bases and J 3 bases, with 13 bases left between them. The germline CDR1 and CDR2 sequences are SNHLY and FYNNEI. The CDR3 sequence: CASGGTSYYGYTF. As DNA, the CDR3 is TGTGCCAGCGGGGGAACCAGCTACTATGGCTACACCTTC.

V is TRBV25-1 and J is TRBJ1-6, with D maybe TRBD1 (5 bases). The CDR3 runs 15 residues. Trimming removed 2 bases at V and 8 bases at J, with 13 bases between. CDR1 is MGHDK, CDR2 SYGVNS, per germline. CDR3 amino acids: CASSEALTADSPLHF. DNA of the CDR3: TGTGCCAGCAGTGAAGCGTTGACAGCTGATTCACCCCTCCACTTT.

This clone was detected many times. This rearrangement joins TRBV4-3 to TRBJ1-6, with a weak D call TRBD1 (6 bases). With 1 base removed from V and 10 bases from J, the gap between germline ends came to 17 bases. The CDR3 has 16 residues. Germline CDR1 LGHNA, CDR2 YSLEER. CDR3: CASSQVGGSGASPLHF. The CDR3 bases are TGCGCCAGCAGCCAAGTGGGGGGTTCAGGGGCCTCACCCCTCCACTTT.

In its sample, this clone was seen a few times. This chain connects TRBV2 to TRBJ2-7; TRBD1 might be the D (5 bases). The CDR3 is 13 amino acids. Germline V gene sequence: CDR1 SNHLY, CDR2 FYNNEI. V lost 4 bases, J lost 7 bases, and 14 bases lay in between. The CDR3 spells CASSVAGRGEQYF. The CDR3 bases are TGTGCCAGCAGTGTGGCAGGGCGTGGGGAGCAGTACTTC.

This clone was seen a handful of times. This chain connects TRBV7-8 to TRBJ2-1; D is unclear. Germline CDR1 and CDR2: SGHVS and FQNEAQ. V was cut by 2 bases and J by 11 bases, with 13 bases left in between. The CDR3 is 13 residues long. CDR3 residues: CASSLRFSTQQFF. The CDR3 bases are TGTGCCAGCAGCTTAAGATTCTCGACTCAGCAGTTCTTC.

The rearrangement joins TRBV19 to TRBJ2-2, with D perhaps assigned TRBD1 or TRBD2 (5 bases each). Between the trimmed V and J ends, which lost 5 bases and 4 bases, there was a span of 23 bases. The germline V gene has CDR1 LNHDA and CDR2 SQIVND (reference sequence). CDR3 length: 18 amino acids. CDR3 DNA: TGTGCCAGTAGTGGAGTGCGTGGTCAGGGAGTTTCCACCGGGGAGCTGTTTTTT. Translation gives CASSGVRGQGVSTGELFF.